The next 29 T cell receptor beta chains were all read from a single sample in a study of T-cell memory formation after mild COVID-19. From the 5' RACE reads, TCRdb called clonotypes with MiXCR, one entry per CDR3 protein. This repertoire shows about 320,000 distinct CDR3 sequences, approximately 14% found once; its top ten account for approximately 22%. Sequences were obtained from PBMCs or a T cell subset sorted from them (not recorded which). Every receptor here comes from a man younger than 35 who had mild COVID-19 (a few samples of this study predate the infection). Cell type and time point are not known.

This clonotype was detected only a few times. The rearrangement uses TRBV20-1 and TRBJ1-1, with D perhaps matching TRBD1 (6 bases). This CDR3 region has 15 residues. Germline CDR1 reads DFQATT; CDR2 reads SNEGSKA (reference sequence). V lost 3 bases, J lost 3 bases, and 17 bases lay in between. CDR3 coding DNA: TGCAGTGCTAGTCCCTGGACAGCGGGGTACACTGAAGCTTTCTTT. Translated, it gives CSASPWTAGYTEAFF.

This clonotype has only a few counts. V is TRBV20-1 and J is TRBJ1-4; tentatively, D is TRBD1 (5 bases). V was clipped by 0 bases and J by 7 bases, with 12 bases between them. The CDR3 runs 14 residues. Per germline, CDR1 DFQATT and CDR2 SNEGSKA (reference sequence). CDR3 bases: TGCAGTGCTAGAGATTATGGCAGGGTTGAAAAACTGTTTTTT. Translation gives CSARDYGRVEKLFF.

The V gene is TRBV7-2, the J gene TRBJ2-5, with 7 bases matching TRBD2. CDR3 length: 16 residues. Germline V gene data show CDR1 as SGHTA and CDR2 as FQGNSA. The trim removed 2 bases at V and 2 bases at J, leaving 8 bases unmatched. The CDR3 nucleotides read TGTGCCAGCAGCTTAAACGTAGTGGGGGGGCAAGAGACCCAGTACTTC. This sequence encodes CASSLNVVGGQETQYF.

This clonotype was found a few times. This chain uses TRBV12-3 or TRBV12-4 with TRBJ1-6; D remains ambiguous. This CDR3 is built from 19 residues. V was clipped by 0 bases and J by 7 bases, with 22 bases between them. DNA of the CDR3: TGTGCCAGCAGTTTAGCGGGTGGGAGCGGGGTTTGGGGAAATTCACCCCTCCACTTT. As protein: CASSLAGGSGVWGNSPLHF.

The sample holds a few counts of this clonotype. The chain has TRBV29-1 and TRBJ1-1; 7 nucleotides agree with TRBD1. V trimming: 6 bases; J trimming: 10 bases; junction bases outside the gene matches: 11. CDR1 and CDR2 (germline): SQVTM, ANQGSEA. The CDR3 has 12 residues. CDR3 nucleotide sequence: TGCAGCGTACTACCTTTTCAGGGGGGAGCTTTCTTT. Translation: CSVLPFQGGAFF. The full variable domain, completed using reference TRBV29-1 and TRBJ1-1, is SAVISQKPSRDICQRGTSLTIQCQVDSQVTMMFWYRQQPGQSLTLIATANQGSEATYESGFVIDKFPISRPNLTFSTLTVSNMSPEDSSIYLCSVLPFQGGAFFGQGTRLTVV.

This chain joins TRBV4-1 and TRBJ1-1; no reliable D call. CDR3 length: 15 amino acids. From germline, CDR1 is MGHRA and CDR2 YSYEKL. Between the trimmed V and J ends, which lost 6 bases and 0 bases, there was a span of 14 bases. The CDR3 here is CASRRFLTVNTEAFF. CDR3 sequence (DNA): TGCGCCAGCAGACGCTTTTTAACAGTGAACACTGAAGCTTTCTTT.

This clonotype turned up a few times. The genes are TRBV6-1 and TRBJ1-5; 10 bases line up with TRBD1. Trimming took 2 bases from V and 9 from J; bases not matched to a gene: 4. The CDR3 has 14 amino acids. The germline gives CDR1 MNHNS, CDR2 SASEGT. The chain's CDR3 is CASSERDRGLPQHF. The CDR3 coding sequence is TGTGCCAGCAGTGAACGAGACAGGGGGCTGCCCCAGCATTTT.

This clonotype occurred a few times. The V gene is TRBV18, the J gene TRBJ2-3; D not resolved. Germline V lookup: CDR1 KGHSH, CDR2 LQKENI. The CDR3 loop spans 15 amino acids. V was clipped by 3 bases and J by 7 bases, with 17 bases between them. The DNA of the CDR3 is TGTGCCAGCTCACCCTCTAAGGCCCCCGGCCATACGCAGTATTTT. This sequence encodes CASSPSKAPGHTQYF.

The J gene is TRBJ1-4, the V gene TRBV2; D remains unclear. This CDR3 has 16 amino acids. V lost 1 base to trimming and J lost 8 bases, with 17 bases between them. The germline CDR1 and CDR2 sequences are SNHLY and FYNNEI. The CDR3 DNA reads TGTGCCAGCAGTGAAGGGGCCCTCATTATTTCGGAAAAACTGTTTTTT. Amino acids: CASSEGALIISEKLFF. Full variable domain (rest looked up from reference TRBV2 and TRBJ1-4): EPEVTQTPSHQVTQMGQEVILRCVPISNHLYFYWYRQILGQKVEFLVSFYNNEISEKSEIFDDQFSVERPDGSNFTLKIRSTKLEDSAMYFCASSEGALIISEKLFFGSGTQLSVL.

The V call is TRBV11-1, the J call TRBJ2-3; the D is unclear. The length of the CDR3 is 14 residues. The germline V gene has CDR1 SGHAT and CDR2 FQDESV (reference sequence). Deletions cut 10 bases from V and 3 bases from J, with 17 bases between. CDR3 in DNA: TGTGCCATCCAGGACCGACTCCAGACAGATACGCAGTATTTT. Its protein product is CAIQDRLQTDTQYF. Looking up the rest from reference TRBV11-1 and TRBJ2-3 gives the full variable domain: EAEVAQSPRYKITEKSQAVAFWCDPISGHATLYWYRQILGQGPELLVQFQDESVVDDSQLPKDRFSAERLKGVDSTLKIQPAELGDSAMYLCAIQDRLQTDTQYFGPGTRLTVL.

This clonotype was seen more than once but under ten times. The genes are TRBV5-6 and TRBJ2-2; TRBD1 agrees at 8 bases. This CDR3 is built from 16 residues. Looked up from germline, CDR1 is SGHDT and CDR2 is YYEEEE. V gave up 3 bases and J gave up 2 bases; unmatched junction bases: 6. CDR3 sequence: CASSWRDRTNTGELFF. The CDR3 DNA reads as TGTGCCAGCAGCTGGAGGGACAGGACCAACACCGGGGAGCTGTTTTTT. Based on the CDR3 plus reference TRBV5-6 and TRBJ2-2, the full variable domain is DAGVTQSPTHLIKTRGQQVTLRCSPKSGHDTVSWYQQALGQGPQFIFQYYEEEERQRGNFPDRFSGHQFPNYSSELNVNALLLGDSALYLCASSWRDRTNTGELFFGEGSRLTVL.

This clonotype was seen many times. The genes are TRBV5-1 and TRBJ2-7; D is uncertain. The CDR3 is made up of 14 amino acids. V lost 0 bases and J lost 2, with 9 bases in between. Germline-derived CDR1 and CDR2 are SGHRS and YFSETQ. The chain's CDR3 is CASSLDPGPYEQYF. CDR3 coding DNA: TGCGCCAGCAGCTTGGACCCAGGTCCCTACGAGCAGTACTTC.

The chain is built from TRBV6-5 and TRBJ1-1; D may be TRBD1 (5 bases). The CDR3 extends over 13 amino acids. Germline V gene data show CDR1 as MNHEY and CDR2 as SVGAGI. The germline V and J ends were trimmed by 8 bases and 6 bases, with 16 bases remaining between them. Written as DNA, the CDR3 is TGTGCCAGCCAGAGGGGAACGTTGTCTGAAGCTTTCTTT. Amino acids: CASQRGTLSEAFF.

This clonotype was seen at least ten times. The rearrangement joins TRBV7-8 to TRBJ2-6, with D unclear. The V gene lost 3 bases and the J gene lost 0 bases, with 6 bases spanning the gap. There are 15 residues in the CDR3. Germline lookup yields CDR1 SGHVS and CDR2 FQNEAQ. CDR3 protein: CASSLRSSGANVLTF. CDR3 sequence (DNA): TGTGCCAGCAGCTTGAGGAGCTCTGGGGCCAACGTCCTGACTTTC.

In this sample, this clonotype turned up a few times. The V gene is TRBV6-5, the J gene TRBJ2-7, with D hard to call. CDR3 length: 13 amino acids. V gave up 0 bases and J gave up 0 bases, with 3 bases separating them. CDR1 MNHEY and CDR2 SVGAGI come from the germline V gene. CDR3 loop: CASSYSSSYEQYF. CDR3 nucleotides: TGTGCCAGCAGTTACTCAAGCTCCTACGAGCAGTACTTC.

The chain combines TRBV10-3 with TRBJ2-3, with 7 bases that match TRBD1. The ends lost 4 bases at V and 3 bases at J; junction bases unmatched: 7. This CDR3 is built from 15 residues. The germline V gene has CDR1 ENHRY and CDR2 SYGVKD. Here the CDR3 reads CAISGYRGSTDTQYF. CDR3 DNA: TGTGCCATCAGTGGTTACAGGGGCTCGACAGATACGCAGTATTTT.

V usage is TRBV20-1 and J usage is TRBJ1-2; TRBD1 might be the D (6 bases). CDR1 is DFQATT, CDR2 SNEGSKA, per germline (reference sequence). V lost 0 bases and J lost 8, with 13 bases in between. The CDR3 sequence is 13 residues long. Here the CDR3 DNA reads TGCAGTGCTAGAGATGGGGGCGTTCCAGGCTACACCTTC. This gives the protein CSARDGGVPGYTF.

V gene TRBV7-8 combines with J gene TRBJ2-3; 12 bases align to TRBD2. Germline V gives CDR1 SGHVS, CDR2 FQNEAQ. The CDR3 sequence is 15 residues long. With 3 bases clipped from V and 6 bases from J, the junction kept 4 bases outside the gene matches. In DNA, the CDR3 is TGTGCCAGCAGCTTTACTAGCGGGGGGCTGGATACGCAGTATTTT. Its translation: CASSFTSGGLDTQYF.

This clonotype was found a few times. The chain is built from TRBV12-3 or TRBV12-4 and TRBJ1-5; 10 nucleotides agree with TRBD1. This CDR3 region has 16 residues. With V trimmed by 2 bases and J by 7 bases, 8 bases remained unmatched. CDR3 protein: CASSLRDRGPDQPQHF. For the CDR3, the DNA is TGTGCCAGCAGTTTAAGGGACAGGGGTCCCGACCAGCCCCAGCATTTT.

There are many counts of this clonotype. The chain carries TRBV7-9 and TRBJ1-1; the match to TRBD1 covers 7 bases. This CDR3 region has 14 residues. V gave up 1 base and J gave up 1 base; unmatched junction bases: 0. Germline V CDR1 and CDR2: SEHNR, FQNEAQ (reference sequence). CDR3 protein: CASSLGTGNTEAFF. The CDR3 coding sequence is TGTGCCAGCAGCTTAGGGACAGGGAACACTGAAGCTTTCTTT.

This clonotype was seen repeatedly, ten times or more. This rearrangement joins TRBV12-3 or TRBV12-4 to TRBJ1-1, with a tentative D call TRBD1 (5 bases). The V end was cut by 1 base, the J end by 1 base, with 22 bases between. The CDR3 loop spans 19 amino acids. The CDR3 nucleotides are TGTGCCAGCAGTTTAGGCCCCAGGGTGTCTATGGCTCGGAACACTGAAGCTTTCTTT. As protein: CASSLGPRVSMARNTEAFF.

This clonotype has just a few counts. V is TRBV4-3 and J is TRBJ1-6, with unresolved D. Per the germline V gene, CDR1 is LGHNA and CDR2 is YSLEER. Trimming stripped 0 bases from V and 10 bases from J, with 10 bases between. The CDR3 contains 14 residues. CDR3 in amino acids: CASSQDGGSSPLHF. CDR3 DNA: TGCGCCAGCAGCCAAGATGGTGGGTCCTCACCCCTCCACTTT.

The table lists this clonotype with a few counts. The chain carries TRBV20-1 and TRBJ1-6; D is undetermined. The CDR3 contains 12 residues. Germline V gene data show CDR1 as DFQATT and CDR2 as SNEGSKA (reference sequence). Written as DNA, the CDR3 is TGCAGAGTTGCAGACGTCGGTTCACCCCTCCACTTT. Its protein is CRVADVGSPLHF.

The J gene is TRBJ2-7, the V gene TRBV6-6, with D tentatively TRBD1 or TRBD2 (6 bases each). There are 17 residues in the CDR3. CDR1 MNHNY and CDR2 SVGAGI come from the germline V gene (reference sequence). V shed 6 bases and J shed 2 bases, with 23 bases lying between them. The CDR3 protein is CASRARNNIGGPYEQYV. The CDR3 coding sequence is TGTGCCAGCAGAGCCCGAAACAATATAGGGGGGCCCTACGAGCAGTACGTC.

J is TRBJ1-5 and V is TRBV24-1, with D possibly being TRBD1 (6 bases). The CDR3 has 12 amino acids. CDR1 is KGHDR, CDR2 SFDVKD, per germline. The V end was cut by 8 bases, the J end by 7 bases, with 11 bases between. The CDR3 DNA follows: TGTGCCACCAACAGGGTAGGGCAGCCCCAGCATTTT. Translating it yields CATNRVGQPQHF.

This clonotype was picked up a small number of times. V gene TRBV5-1 combines with J gene TRBJ1-6; possibly TRBD1 for D (6 bases). V was trimmed by 4 bases and J by 6 bases, leaving 14 bases between them. Germline-derived CDR1 and CDR2 are SGHRS and YFSETQ. CDR3 size: 15 residues. CDR3 amino acids: CASSRQDSPNSPLHF. Written as DNA, the CDR3 is TGCGCCAGCAGCAGGCAGGACAGTCCTAATTCACCCCTCCACTTT.

The chain has TRBV4-3 and TRBJ2-7; possibly TRBD2 for D (6 bases). V shed 0 bases and J shed 8 bases, with 11 bases lying between them. The germline V gene has CDR1 LGHNA and CDR2 YSLEER. The CDR3 extends over 13 amino acids. CDR3 residues: CASSQDTGRQQYF. CDR3 nucleotide sequence: TGCGCCAGCAGCCAAGATACGGGGAGGCAGCAGTACTTC.

In its sample, this clonotype was seen a few times. This sequence joins TRBV11-2 and TRBJ2-2; D uncertain. Germline V gives CDR1 SGHAT, CDR2 FQNNGV. Trimming removed 4 bases from V and 8 bases from J, with 5 bases in between. The CDR3 has 11 amino acids. The chain's CDR3 is CASSSRGELFF. The CDR3 DNA reads TGTGCCAGCAGCTCCAGAGGGGAGCTGTTTTTT.

This clonotype has ten or more counts. The chain couples TRBV5-1 to TRBJ2-5; D perhaps matches TRBD2 (5 bases). The V end was cut by 4 bases, the J end by 1 base, with 8 bases between. The CDR3 is made up of 13 amino acids. Germline assignment: CDR1 SGHRS and CDR2 YFSETQ. The CDR3: CASSPGSQETQYF. CDR3 nucleotides: TGCGCCAGCAGCCCGGGGTCCCAAGAGACCCAGTACTTC.